This TCR beta chain was documented in a study of T cell changes during pregnancy in multiple sclerosis. This CDR3 region has 14 residues. The V end was cut by 2 bases, the J end by 5 bases, with 13 bases between. The germline gives CDR1 SGDLS, CDR2 YYNGEE. The protocol was immunoSEQ multiplex PCR, while the TCRdb copy is restricted to in-frame clones and leaves out a portion. The sample has about 40,000 clones; roughly 94% are singletons. This chain joins TRBV9 and TRBJ2-5; D remains unclear. The sequences come from peripheral blood, collected in the third trimester of pregnancy. The TCR comes from a female donor with multiple sclerosis, enrolled in a pregnancy study. The CDR3 here is CASSVTLNEETQYF. The CDR3 DNA reads TGTGCCAGCAGCGTGACACTTAATGAGGAGACCCAGTACTTC.